This T cell receptor beta chain derives from a study of identical twins. With 0 bases removed from V and 4 bases from J, the gap between germline ends came to 13 bases. This CDR3 has 15 residues. CDR1 SGHRS and CDR2 YFSETQ come from the germline V gene. A universal primer binding site was introduced by template switching. The final cDNA contained unique molecular identifiers. In TCRdb, the 5' RACE reads were re-called with MiXCR into one record per CDR3 protein. This table has approximately 680,000 distinct CDR3 sequences, roughly 7.2% appearing once. This clonotype was seen a handful of times. These same records also appear under a second study, on yellow fever vaccine responses in identical twins.

Source material: PBMCs. This sequence was found in a woman aged 18 to 35 in good health. The chain uses TRBV5-1 and TRBJ1-2, with a possible D match to TRBD1 (5 bases). DNA of the CDR3: TGCGCCAGCAGCTTGGGTCAAGGGGAACCCTATGGCTACACCTTC. Protein sequence: CASSLGQGEPYGYTF. Full variable domain (rest looked up from reference TRBV5-1 and TRBJ1-2): KAGVTQTPRYLIKTRGQQVTLSCSPISGHRSVSWYQQTPGQGLQFLFEYFSETQRNKGNFPGRFSGRQFSNSRSEMNVSTLELGDSALYLCASSLGQGEPYGYTFGSGTRLTVV.